The 18 T cell receptor beta chains given below trace back to one sample, sequenced in a study of beta chain features in type 1 diabetes. The entirety of the isolated RNA underwent reverse transcription, so expressed TCRB transcripts were sequenced. TCRdb's table, derived via immunoSEQ multiplex PCR, lists solely in-frame clones and lacks some. The sample has 200,000 to 250,000 clones; less than 15% are singletons. Sequencing was performed on naive CD4+ T cells from blood. These receptors all come from a woman in her forties in good health.

V is TRBV12-5 and J is TRBJ2-3; 9 bases fit TRBD1. Germline CDR1 is LGHNT and CDR2 is FRNRAP. Trimming took 1 base from V and 3 from J; bases not matched to a gene: 11. This CDR3 contains 18 residues. As DNA, the CDR3 is TGTGCTAGTGGTTTGGGGGGTGTAAGGACAGGGGAAACAGATACGCAGTATTTT. Protein sequence: CASGLGGVRTGETDTQYF.

This clone showed up just a few times. The gene calls are TRBV27 and TRBJ2-7; 9 nucleotides match TRBD1. Trimming at V came to 2 bases and at J to 4 bases, leaving 6 bases not matched to a gene. The CDR3 runs 15 residues. Germline V CDR1 and CDR2: MNHEY, SMNVEV (reference sequence). The CDR3 DNA reads TGTGCCAGCAGTTTACACCGGGACAGGGCTTACGAGCAGTACTTC. The encoded protein is CASSLHRDRAYEQYF.

There are a few counts of this clone. The chain carries TRBV10-3 and TRBJ2-5; 11 positions match TRBD2. Germline assignment: CDR1 ENHRY and CDR2 SYGVKD. Losses at the gene ends were 0 bases for V and 1 base for J; bases not matched to a gene: 4. The CDR3 is made up of 17 amino acids. CDR3 sequence (DNA): TGTGCCATCAGTGAGTCCCTTAGCGGGGGGGTCCAAGAGACCCAGTACTTC. Translating it yields CAISESLSGGVQETQYF.

This clone was counted only a few times. The chain uses TRBV7-9 and TRBJ1-4; possible D gene TRBD1, 5 bases. The V gene lost 2 bases and the J gene lost 5 bases, with 12 bases spanning the gap. The germline V gene encodes CDR1 SEHNR and CDR2 FQNEAQ (reference sequence). The length of the CDR3 is 15 residues. The CDR3, as DNA: TGTGCCAGCAGCTTAATCGGGGGTCCCAATGAAAAACTGTTTTTT. It translates to CASSLIGGPNEKLFF.

The V and J genes are TRBV27 and TRBJ1-1; D is possibly TRBD1 (6 bases). V was shortened by 6 bases and J by 1 base, with 9 bases between the two germline ends. Germline assignment: CDR1 MNHEY and CDR2 SMNVEV (reference sequence). This CDR3 comprises 13 residues. The CDR3 DNA reads TGTGCCAGCAGAACGACAGGGAACACTGAAGCTTTCTTT. Translating it yields CASRTTGNTEAFF.

The chain carries TRBV5-4 and TRBJ1-3, with a tentative D call TRBD1 (6 bases). Germline CDR1 SGHNT, CDR2 YYREEE (reference sequence). V shed 4 bases and J shed 2 bases, with 16 bases lying between them. The CDR3 runs 16 residues. The CDR3 region has the DNA TGTGCCAGCAGCAACCCCGGGACAAATCCTGGAAACACCATATATTTT. It yields the protein CASSNPGTNPGNTIYF.

Only a few counts were recorded for this clone. The genes are TRBV5-1 and TRBJ2-1; TRBD1 matches 8 bases. Germline V gene sequence: CDR1 SGHRS, CDR2 YFSETQ. The CDR3 sequence is 15 residues long. V lost 3 bases and J lost 3; bases outside the gene matches: 5. CDR3 bases: TGCGCCAGCAGCTCAGGACAGGGCTACTACAATGAGCAGTTCTTC. Encoded protein: CASSSGQGYYNEQFF.

This clone was detected a few times. The V and J genes are TRBV5-1 and TRBJ2-6, with D perhaps TRBD1 (6 bases). The germline V and J ends were trimmed by 2 bases and 1 base, with 13 bases remaining between them. The germline CDR1 and CDR2 sequences are SGHRS and YFSETQ. The CDR3 covers 17 residues. This CDR3 reads CASSFRQAVSGANVLTF. The CDR3 DNA follows: TGCGCCAGCAGCTTTCGACAGGCAGTGTCTGGGGCCAACGTCCTGACTTTC.

The V and J genes are TRBV20-1 and TRBJ1-4, with no clear D. V lost 3 bases and J 6 bases, leaving 5 bases between the germline ends. Germline values: CDR1 DFQATT, CDR2 SNEGSKA (reference sequence). The CDR3 sequence is 11 residues long. The CDR3 loop is CSASRDEKLFF. The CDR3, as DNA: TGCAGTGCTAGCCGGGATGAAAAACTGTTTTTT.

This clone was recorded at least ten times. The chain employs TRBV10-3 and TRBJ2-3; D perhaps matches TRBD1 (6 bases). V was cut by 5 bases and J by 2 bases, with 8 bases left in between. Germline V CDR1 and CDR2: ENHRY, SYGVKD. The CDR3 totals 13 residues. Here the CDR3 reads CAISWTDTDTQYF. The CDR3 nucleotides are TGTGCCATCAGTTGGACAGACACAGATACGCAGTATTTT.

V usage is TRBV7-2 and J usage is TRBJ1-6, with D hard to call. The germline V gene has CDR1 SGHTA and CDR2 FQGNSA. CDR3 size: 14 residues. V was trimmed by 3 bases and J by 8 bases, leaving 11 bases between them. The CDR3 sequence: CASSLRRGDSPLHF. CDR3 in DNA: TGTGCCAGCAGCTTGCGACGCGGGGATTCACCCCTCCACTTT.

The gene calls are TRBV6-5 and TRBJ2-7; D might be TRBD1 (6 bases). The CDR3 contains 13 residues. V lost 10 bases and J 4 bases, leaving 17 bases between the germline ends. Germline assignment: CDR1 MNHEY and CDR2 SVGAGI. This CDR3 reads CATSRDILYEQYF. The CDR3 coding sequence is TGTGCCACCTCCCGGGACATCTTGTACGAGCAGTACTTC.

Only a few counts were recorded for this clone. The chain is built from TRBV5-1 and TRBJ2-5, with 14 bases fitting TRBD2. Unmatched junction bases numbered 4, after V lost 0 bases and J lost 3 bases. CDR1 SGHRS and CDR2 YFSETQ come from the germline V gene. This CDR3 has 17 residues. In DNA, the CDR3 is TGCGCCAGCAGCTTGGGACTAGCGGGGGGGCTTGAAGAGACCCAGTACTTC. This codes for CASSLGLAGGLEETQYF.

This clone has more than one count but fewer than ten. V usage is TRBV18 and J usage is TRBJ1-2; 8 nucleotides agree with TRBD1. Looked up from germline, CDR1 is KGHSH and CDR2 is LQKENI. The CDR3 loop spans 16 amino acids. V shed 3 bases and J 4 bases; nucleotides not matched to a gene: 10. In DNA form, the CDR3 reads TGTGCCAGCTCACCGGGACAGGACAGTTTGACCTATGGCTACACCTTC. Encoded protein: CASSPGQDSLTYGYTF.

The chain links TRBV7-2 to TRBJ1-2; D ambiguous. The CDR3 is made up of 15 amino acids. Germline lookup yields CDR1 SGHTA and CDR2 FQGNSA. Trimming shortened V by 5 bases and J by 3 bases, and 16 bases separated the two germline ends. The CDR3 is CASSPYLVRDYGYTF. CDR3 DNA sequence: TGTGCCAGCAGCCCCTATCTGGTGAGGGACTATGGCTACACCTTC.

This clone came up a few times. This rearrangement joins TRBV11-2 to TRBJ2-3; TRBD1 agrees at 8 bases. The CDR3 is 12 residues long. V gave up 1 base and J gave up 10 bases; unmatched junction bases: 1. Germline V gives CDR1 SGHAT, CDR2 FQNNGV. The CDR3 bases are TGTGCCAGCAGCTTAGGGACAGGGTCGCAGTATTTT. Residues: CASSLGTGSQYF.

The chain recombines TRBV29-1 with TRBJ2-1; TRBD2 agrees at 8 bases. The CDR3 consists of 14 residues. CDR1 and CDR2 (germline): SQVTM, ANQGSEA. V was clipped by 3 bases and J by 6 bases; unmatched bases: 7. Here the CDR3 reads CSVEWGAGGNEQFF. DNA for the CDR3: TGCAGCGTTGAGTGGGGTGCGGGGGGCAATGAGCAGTTCTTC.

This clone was seen more than once but under ten times. The chain carries TRBV5-6 and TRBJ2-3, with 9 nucleotides matching TRBD1. Germline CDR1 reads SGHDT; CDR2 reads YYEEEE. V was pared by 7 bases and J by 6 bases, with 15 bases of the junction left unmatched. This CDR3 spans 16 amino acids. CDR3 in amino acids: CASGNRGRGAVDTQYF. In DNA form, the CDR3 reads TGTGCCAGCGGCAACAGGGGGCGGGGCGCGGTGGATACGCAGTATTTT. Using reference TRBV5-6 and TRBJ2-3 for the parts outside the CDR3, the full variable domain is DAGVTQSPTHLIKTRGQQVTLRCSPKSGHDTVSWYQQALGQGPQFIFQYYEEEERQRGNFPDRFSGHQFPNYSSELNVNALLLGDSALYLCASGNRGRGAVDTQYFGPGTRLTVL.